This TCR beta chain was sequenced in a study of human thymus T cells. General observations from the study: Gene usage for V and J segments appeared biased in thymic and blood repertoires.

The repertoire was sequenced with immunoSEQ multiplex PCR; TCRdb's copy has only in-frame clones and lacks some. The sample contains around 44,000 clones, 90% to 95% of which appear only once. V gave up 2 bases and J gave up 5 bases; unmatched junction bases: 6. The CDR3 is 16 residues long. Germline V lookup: CDR1 MNHEY, CDR2 SMNVEV (reference sequence). Corrective surgery for congenital heart defects was being performed on the healthy Finnish infants who were the donors. Four of the eight donors gave roughly 0.45-1 mL blood during surgery. No fixed cell number was used; all available blood leukocytes supplied DNA. Notes on this clone: Its antigen is not known.

Material for sequencing was blood. This chain joins TRBV27 and TRBJ2-1; 10 bases fit TRBD2. The receptor was derived from a boy in the first two years of life with a congenital heart defect but otherwise immunologically healthy. In nucleotides, the CDR3 is TGTGCCAGCAGTTTACCCGGACTAGCGGTAAACAATGAGCAGTTCTTC. As protein: CASSLPGLAVNNEQFF.